This T cell receptor (beta chain) comes out of a study of blood T cell repertoires in COVID-19. The method was immunoSEQ multiplex PCR; TCRdb's version includes in-frame clones alone and lacks a portion of them. The sample yields 200,000 to 250,000 clones, about 85% seen once. Participants, roughly 18 to 90 years old, spanned around 25 US areas. Germline CDR1 and CDR2: SGHTA and FQGNSA. There are 15 residues in the CDR3. J was trimmed by 4 bases and V by 6 bases; bases with no gene match: 6. This chain uses TRBV7-2 with TRBJ2-3; TRBD2 matches 11 bases. This sequence was found in a woman in her 30s with acute COVID-19. Sequenced material: PBMCs or T cells enriched from blood (not recorded which). The CDR3 reads CASRRLAGRSDTQYF. Here the CDR3 DNA reads TGTGCCAGCAGGAGACTAGCGGGACGCTCAGATACGCAGTATTTT.